The clone carrying this T cell receptor beta chain was seen at least ten times. This entry belongs to a study of human T cells and chemical hapten exposure. Study context: Small differences in pooled library volume mainly drove the variation in TCR yields per sample.

Extraction yielded total RNA from whole blood (unfractionated). For the library, individual cDNA molecules each received unique molecular identifiers. In the authors' workflow: Samples had a median of 95,638 TCRs, ranging roughly 20,000 to 750,000. TCRdb re-derived calls from the 5' RACE reads in MiXCR, one entry per CDR3 protein. None of the V and J calls come from the authors' own analysis; TCRdb made them. The sample holds over 70,000 distinct CDR3 sequences, around 15% seen once. This TCR derives from a female donor in good health.

The DNA for the CDR3 is TGTGCCATCAGTGAGAGTGGTAGCGAGGAGACCCAGTACTTC. Amino acid sequence: CAISESGSEETQYF. V is TRBV10-3 and J is TRBJ2-5; a possible D gene is TRBD2 (5 bases). This CDR3 spans 14 amino acids. Germline CDR1 is ENHRY and CDR2 is SYGVKD. V lost 2 bases and J lost 5, with 12 bases in between.